A single T cell receptor (beta chain) is shown here with its context. Its target is not known. Amplification used 60 Vbeta primers and 13 Jbeta primers. This table comes from immunoSEQ multiplex PCR, and its TCRdb copy is limited to in-frame clones, with some not included. The sample holds 150,000 or so clones, roughly 84% seen once. The sample comes from a study of cytomegalovirus exposure and HLA in healthy donors. Study summary: Researchers previously reported finding 90 million to 120 million unique TCR beta sequences from about 200 million T cells. Notes on the study in general: Some 17,000 TCR beta sequences were associated with HLA alleles at 0.05 false discovery rate in a later analysis.

Donors showed nominal health when sampled, although they likely had unrecorded immune exposures. This CDR3 spans 13 amino acids. The V end lost 3 bases, the J end lost 2 bases, and 7 bases lay between the germline ends. Germline values: CDR1 MNHEY, CDR2 SVGAGI. Sequenced sample: PBMCs. The origin of this receptor is a boy younger than 10 in good health and CMV-seronegative. V gene TRBV6-5 combines with J gene TRBJ2-5, with D maybe TRBD2 (5 bases). CDR3 residues: CASSYRGQETQYF. The CDR3 nucleotides read TGTGCCAGCAGTTATCGGGGTCAAGAGACCCAGTACTTC.